The 29 T cell receptor beta chains below come from one sample, sequenced in a study of cytomegalovirus exposure and HLA in healthy donors. Use of 60 Vbeta and 13 Jbeta primers characterized the PCR. Profiled with immunoSEQ multiplex PCR; TCRdb holds only in-frame clones, not every one. The sample has 170,000 or so clones; around four fifths are singletons. The specimen sequenced was PBMCs. The source is a girl aged 5-17 years in good health and CMV-seropositive.

The chain is built from TRBV29-1 and TRBJ2-1; D is unresolved. The germline V and J ends were trimmed by 6 bases and 8 bases, with 8 bases remaining between them. CDR1 SQVTM and CDR2 ANQGSEA come from the germline V gene. The CDR3 contains 10 residues. CDR3 nucleotide sequence: TGCAGCGTCGTTCTCCATGAGCAGTTCTTC. Residues: CSVVLHEQFF.

The CDR3 protein is CASSEKAGGTEAFF. As DNA, the CDR3 is TGTGCCAGCAGTGAAAAGGCAGGGGGTACTGAAGCTTTCTTT. The chain carries TRBV27 and TRBJ1-1; TRBD1 matches at 7 bases. Germline CDR1 reads MNHEY; CDR2 reads SMNVEV (reference sequence). This CDR3 is built from 14 residues. V lost 5 bases and J lost 5; bases outside the gene matches: 8.

As to this clone: The junction differs from germline at one of its ends, possibly a read error. The chain couples TRBV2 to TRBJ2-7; perhaps TRBD2 as D (7 bases). The CDR3 sequence is 16 residues long. Germline values: CDR1 SNHLY, CDR2 FYNNEI. As DNA, the CDR3 is TGTGTCAGCAGTGAAGAACCAGCGGGGACAACCTACGAGCAGTACTTC. Translation gives CVSSEEPAGTTYEQYF.

The chain is built from TRBV9 and TRBJ1-1; D is undetermined. The V end was cut by 1 base, the J end by 4 bases, with 23 bases between. The CDR3 sequence is 18 residues long. CDR1 and CDR2 (germline): SGDLS, YYNGEE. The CDR3 is CASSVSPKDGGMGTEAFF. The DNA for the CDR3 is TGTGCCAGCAGCGTATCCCCCAAGGATGGAGGGATGGGCACTGAAGCTTTCTTT.

This rearrangement joins TRBV10-3 to TRBJ2-7; the match to TRBD2 covers 12 bases. There are 15 residues in the CDR3. After removal of 10 bases from V and 5 bases from J, the junction contained 12 bases not matched to a gene. In germline, CDR1 is ENHRY, CDR2 SYGVKD. The chain's CDR3 is CATAGLAGGVDEQYF. CDR3 bases: TGTGCCACCGCAGGGCTAGCGGGGGGGGTGGACGAGCAGTACTTC.

The chain is built from TRBV6-1 and TRBJ2-5; 8 bases are shared with TRBD2. This CDR3 is 15 amino acids long. J was trimmed by 7 bases and V by 6 bases; bases with no gene match: 13. In germline, CDR1 is MNHNS, CDR2 SASEGT. The CDR3 loop is CASRDSGDSRPTQYF. Here the CDR3 DNA reads TGTGCCAGCAGGGATAGCGGGGACTCCCGTCCGACCCAGTACTTC.

The chain links TRBV27 to TRBJ1-1, with D perhaps TRBD1 (5 bases). There are 16 residues in the CDR3. V lost 2 bases and J 2 bases, leaving 15 bases between the germline ends. The germline CDR1 and CDR2 sequences are MNHEY and SMNVEV (reference sequence). CDR3 loop: CASSLVRPQGNTEAFF. Written as DNA, the CDR3 is TGTGCCAGCAGTTTAGTTCGCCCCCAGGGCAACACTGAAGCTTTCTTT.

V gene TRBV7-9 combines with J gene TRBJ1-2; D is uncertain. Germline V gives CDR1 SEHNR, CDR2 FQNEAQ (reference sequence). This CDR3 comprises 16 residues. V lost 1 base and J 8 bases, leaving 20 bases between the germline ends. The CDR3 bases are TGTGCCAGCAGCTTAGTTAAGAACCTCATCGGTTTAGGCTACACCTTC. Translating it yields CASSLVKNLIGLGYTF.

About this clone itself: A junction boundary mismatches the germline segment, possibly from a read error. This sequence joins TRBV7-9 and TRBJ2-7, with 7 bases fitting TRBD1. The CDR3 covers 15 residues. Germline-derived CDR1 and CDR2 are SEHNR and FQNEAQ (reference sequence). In DNA, the CDR3 is TGTTCCAGCAGCTTAGGGGGCTCGAACCCCTACGAGCAGTACTTC. Encoded protein: CSSSLGGSNPYEQYF.

The chain uses TRBV6-5 and TRBJ1-2; 7 bases map to TRBD1. CDR1 and CDR2 from the germline V gene are MNHEY and SVGAGI. The CDR3 loop spans 12 amino acids. V lost 6 bases to trimming and J lost 8 bases; unmatched junction nucleotides: 6. CDR3 residues: CASSRQGSGYTF. CDR3 nucleotide sequence: TGTGCCAGCAGCCGACAGGGATCGGGCTACACCTTC.

The chain has TRBV6-4 and TRBJ2-3, with D perhaps matching TRBD2 (6 bases). Trimming shortened V by 2 bases and J by 4 bases, and 10 bases separated the two germline ends. The CDR3 extends over 14 amino acids. Germline V gene sequence: CDR1 MRHNA, CDR2 SNTAGT. The CDR3 coding sequence is TGTGCCAGCAGTGACGGGCGGGGTGCAGATACGCAGTATTTT. This gives the protein CASSDGRGADTQYF.

The rearrangement uses TRBV10-3 and TRBJ1-1; TRBD1 agrees at 7 bases. The CDR3 is 19 amino acids. CDR1 and CDR2 from the germline V gene are ENHRY and SYGVKD. The trim removed 2 bases at V and 4 bases at J, leaving 19 bases unmatched. CDR3 sequence (DNA): TGTGCCATCAGTGAGCCAAAGGGAGTGTCAGGGGGAGTAGGCACTGAAGCTTTCTTT. Amino acid sequence: CAISEPKGVSGGVGTEAFF.

CDR3 coding DNA: TGTGCCATCGGTGGAGGACAGCCGAATTCACCCCTCCACTTT. Translated, it gives CAIGGGQPNSPLHF. The chain has TRBV5-4 and TRBJ1-6, with a weak D call TRBD1 (6 bases). V was trimmed by 9 bases and J by 7 bases, leaving 17 bases between them. Germline assignment: CDR1 SGHNT and CDR2 YYREEE (reference sequence). The CDR3 spans 14 residues.

This chain joins TRBV7-9 and TRBJ1-4; D might be TRBD1 (6 bases). The length of the CDR3 is 17 residues. V dropped 5 bases and J dropped 3 bases, with 19 bases sitting between them. Germline CDR1 reads SEHNR; CDR2 reads FQNEAQ (reference sequence). The CDR3 DNA sequence: TGTGCCAGCAGCCCCGAAAGACCCGGACAGCCTAATGAAAAACTGTTTTTT. It specifies CASSPERPGQPNEKLFF.

This clone has a handful of counts. The chain couples TRBV9 to TRBJ2-1, with TRBD2 matching 7 bases. CDR3 length: 15 residues. V was clipped by 3 bases and J by 5 bases; unmatched bases: 8. CDR1 and CDR2 from the germline V gene are SGDLS and YYNGEE. CDR3 residues: CASSARYSGHNEQFF. CDR3 bases: TGTGCCAGCAGCGCCCGGTATAGCGGGCACAATGAGCAGTTCTTC.

The J gene is TRBJ2-2, the V gene TRBV9; D is uncertain. The CDR3 covers 14 residues. Per the germline V gene, CDR1 is SGDLS and CDR2 is YYNGEE. V lost 0 bases, J lost 2 bases, and 5 bases lay in between. CDR3 sequence: CASSVEANTGELFF. For the CDR3, the DNA is TGTGCCAGCAGCGTAGAAGCAAACACCGGGGAGCTGTTTTTT.

The V call is TRBV4-1, the J call TRBJ1-3; 12 positions match TRBD1. This CDR3 has 15 amino acids. The junction had 3 bases not matched to a gene; V was cut back by 4 bases and J by 5 bases. Germline CDR1 MGHRA, CDR2 YSYEKL. This CDR3 is CASSPGTGGRNTIYF. In nucleotides, the CDR3 is TGCGCCAGCAGCCCCGGGACAGGGGGCCGAAACACCATATATTTT.

V and J are TRBV9 and TRBJ2-6; D is unresolved. The CDR3 contains 16 residues. CDR1 and CDR2 (germline): SGDLS, YYNGEE. Trimming cost V 2 bases and J 3 bases, with 12 bases left between them. CDR3 residues: CASSVADTVGANVLTF. In DNA form, the CDR3 reads TGTGCCAGCAGCGTGGCAGACACAGTTGGGGCCAACGTCCTGACTTTC. The full variable domain, rest sourced from reference TRBV9 and TRBJ2-6, is DSGVTQTPKHLITATGQRVTLRCSPRSGDLSVYWYQQSLDQGLQFLIQYYNGEERAKGNILERFSAQQFPDLHSELNLSSLELGDSALYFCASSVADTVGANVLTFGAGSRLTVL.

CDR3 bases: TGTGCCAGCAGTCTTAAGCGGGGTACTGAAGCTTTCTTT. It codes for CASSLKRGTEAFF. The chain joins TRBV27 to TRBJ1-1; D is uncertain. In germline, CDR1 is MNHEY, CDR2 SMNVEV (reference sequence). The V end lost 5 bases, the J end lost 5 bases, and 12 bases lay between the germline ends. The CDR3 is 13 residues long.

The chain combines TRBV6-5 with TRBJ1-1; D call uncertain. The germline gives CDR1 MNHEY, CDR2 SVGAGI. Trimming took 0 bases from V and 1 from J, leaving 9 bases between them. This CDR3 is built from 15 residues. Here the CDR3 DNA reads TGTGCCAGCAGTTACTCGGAGGCTAGGAACACTGAAGCTTTCTTT. Amino acid sequence: CASSYSEARNTEAFF.

This clone was recorded only once. V gene TRBV7-9 combines with J gene TRBJ2-5; 7 bases match TRBD1. The CDR3 covers 14 residues. Germline CDR1 SEHNR, CDR2 FQNEAQ (reference sequence). The V gene end was trimmed by 3 bases and the J gene end by 2 bases; junction bases not matched to a gene: 3. The CDR3 loop reads CASSFDREQETQYF. The CDR3 nucleotides read TGTGCCAGCAGCTTCGACAGGGAACAAGAGACCCAGTACTTC.

CDR3 sequence: CASSVGRGDGNTIYF. The CDR3 DNA reads as TGTGCCAGCAGTGTTGGCAGGGGGGATGGAAACACCATATATTTT. The rearrangement uses TRBV2 and TRBJ1-3; 7 nucleotides line up with TRBD1. The J segment lost 3 bases and the V segment lost 4 bases, leaving 6 bases of the junction unmatched. CDR1 and CDR2 (germline): SNHLY, FYNNEI. The CDR3 is made up of 15 amino acids. The whole variable domain, remainder taken from reference TRBV2 and TRBJ1-3, is EPEVTQTPSHQVTQMGQEVILRCVPISNHLYFYWYRQILGQKVEFLVSFYNNEISEKSEIFDDQFSVERPDGSNFTLKIRSTKLEDSAMYFCASSVGRGDGNTIYFGEGSWLTVV.

The J gene is TRBJ2-7, the V gene TRBV11-3, with 8 bases aligning to TRBD2. Germline CDR1 reads SGHNT; CDR2 reads YENEEA. V shed 5 bases, J shed 7 bases, and the junction held 16 bases outside the gene matches. The CDR3 covers 16 residues. CDR3 sequence: CASSPLRGGPKIEQYF. For the CDR3, the DNA is TGTGCCAGCAGCCCCCTACGGGGGGGCCCGAAAATTGAGCAGTACTTC.

This chain joins TRBV7-9 and TRBJ1-2; D call uncertain. Trimming removed 3 bases from V and 4 bases from J, with 9 bases in between. From germline, CDR1 is SEHNR and CDR2 FQNEAQ (reference sequence). This CDR3 has 13 residues. In DNA, the CDR3 is TGTGCCAGCAGCTTTTCGGCGGGCTATGGCTACACCTTC. It translates to CASSFSAGYGYTF.

The chain employs TRBV11-2 and TRBJ1-1, with 8 bases that match TRBD1. The V gene's germline CDR1 is SGHAT and CDR2 FQNNGV. The CDR3 loop spans 15 amino acids. V was pared by 4 bases and J by 1 base, with 5 bases of the junction left unmatched. The CDR3 DNA is TGTGCCAGCAGCTATCGACAGGGGCAGAACACTGAAGCTTTCTTT. This translates into CASSYRQGQNTEAFF. The complete variable domain, with remaining parts taken from reference TRBV11-2 and TRBJ1-1, reads EAGVAQSPRYKIIEKRQSVAFWCNPISGHATLYWYQQILGQGPKLLIQFQNNGVVDDSQLPKDRFSAERLKGVDSTLKIQPAKLEDSAVYLCASSYRQGQNTEAFFGQGTRLTVV.

CDR3 coding DNA: TGCGCCAGCATGAGGGAGGCGGGATGGGGCCAAGAGACCCAGTACTTC. This sequence encodes CASMREAGWGQETQYF. The chain employs TRBV10-2 and TRBJ2-5; the D gene is possibly TRBD2 (6 bases). V lost 7 bases and J lost 1, with 19 bases in between. This CDR3 comprises 16 residues. Germline V CDR1 and CDR2: WSHSY, SAAADI.

This sequence joins TRBV2 and TRBJ1-2; the D gene is possibly TRBD1 (6 bases). CDR3 length equals 10 residues. Trimming shortened V by 7 bases and J by 8 bases, and 8 bases separated the two germline ends. From germline, CDR1 is SNHLY and CDR2 FYNNEI. CDR3 sequence (DNA): TGTGCCAGCAAGGGGGAAGGCTACACCTTC. The encoded protein is CASKGEGYTF. The full variable domain, rest sourced from reference TRBV2 and TRBJ1-2, is EPEVTQTPSHQVTQMGQEVILRCVPISNHLYFYWYRQILGQKVEFLVSFYNNEISEKSEIFDDQFSVERPDGSNFTLKIRSTKLEDSAMYFCASKGEGYTFGSGTRLTVV.

This sequence joins TRBV6-5 and TRBJ2-7; D is undetermined. Germline assignment: CDR1 MNHEY and CDR2 SVGAGI. V gave up 4 bases and J gave up 9 bases, with 16 bases separating them. The CDR3 sequence is 13 residues long. The CDR3 spells CASSFDVAGWQYF. Written as DNA, the CDR3 is TGTGCCAGCAGTTTCGACGTGGCAGGTTGGCAGTACTTC.

The chain joins TRBV11-1 to TRBJ1-2, with TRBD1 as a possible D gene (6 bases). CDR3 length: 12 residues. CDR1 is SGHAT and CDR2 is FQDESV in the germline V gene (reference sequence). Trimming took 4 bases from V and 8 from J, leaving 11 bases between them. CDR3 protein: CASSSQGQGYTF. The CDR3 DNA sequence: TGTGCCAGCAGCTCACAGGGTCAGGGCTACACCTTC. The variable domain in full, with the rest retrieved from reference TRBV11-1 and TRBJ1-2, is EAEVAQSPRYKITEKSQAVAFWCDPISGHATLYWYRQILGQGPELLVQFQDESVVDDSQLPKDRFSAERLKGVDSTLKIQPAELGDSAMYLCASSSQGQGYTFGSGTRLTVV.